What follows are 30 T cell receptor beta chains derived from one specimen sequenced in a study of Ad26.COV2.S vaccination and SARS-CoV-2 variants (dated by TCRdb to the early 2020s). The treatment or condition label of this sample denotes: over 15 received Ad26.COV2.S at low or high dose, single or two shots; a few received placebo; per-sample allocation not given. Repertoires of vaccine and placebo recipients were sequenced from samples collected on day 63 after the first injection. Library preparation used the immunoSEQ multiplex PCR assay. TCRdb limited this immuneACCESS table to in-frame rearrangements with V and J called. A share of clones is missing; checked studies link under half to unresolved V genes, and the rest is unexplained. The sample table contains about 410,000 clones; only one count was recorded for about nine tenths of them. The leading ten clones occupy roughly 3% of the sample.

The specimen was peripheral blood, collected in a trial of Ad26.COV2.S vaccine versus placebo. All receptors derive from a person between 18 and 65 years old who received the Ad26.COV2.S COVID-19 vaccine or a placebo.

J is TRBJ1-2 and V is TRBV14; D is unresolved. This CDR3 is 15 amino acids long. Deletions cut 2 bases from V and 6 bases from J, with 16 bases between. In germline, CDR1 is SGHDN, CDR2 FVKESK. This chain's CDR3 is CASSQTGKLVDGYTF. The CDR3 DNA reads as TGTGCCAGCAGCCAAACGGGAAAATTGGTTGATGGCTACACCTTC.

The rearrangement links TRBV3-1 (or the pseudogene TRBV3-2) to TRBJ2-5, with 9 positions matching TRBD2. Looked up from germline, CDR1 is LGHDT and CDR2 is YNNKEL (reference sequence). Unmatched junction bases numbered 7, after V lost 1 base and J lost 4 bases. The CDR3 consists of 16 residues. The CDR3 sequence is CASSQVRGGLTETQYF. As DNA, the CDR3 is TGTGCCAGCAGCCAAGTGCGGGGGGGCCTTACAGAGACCCAGTACTTC.

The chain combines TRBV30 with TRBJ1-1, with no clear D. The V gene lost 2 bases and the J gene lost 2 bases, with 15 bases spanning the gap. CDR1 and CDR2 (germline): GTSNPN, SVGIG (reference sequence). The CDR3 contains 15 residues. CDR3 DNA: TGTGCCTGGAGTTTCGCTTTGGAGGGCAACACTGAAGCTTTCTTT. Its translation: CAWSFALEGNTEAFF.

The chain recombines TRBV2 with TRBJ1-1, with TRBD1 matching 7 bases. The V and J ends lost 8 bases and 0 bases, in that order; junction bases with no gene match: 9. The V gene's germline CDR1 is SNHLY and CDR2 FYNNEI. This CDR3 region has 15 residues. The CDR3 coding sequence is TGTGCCAGCCAAGGGGGACAGACATTGAACACTGAAGCTTTCTTT. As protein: CASQGGQTLNTEAFF.

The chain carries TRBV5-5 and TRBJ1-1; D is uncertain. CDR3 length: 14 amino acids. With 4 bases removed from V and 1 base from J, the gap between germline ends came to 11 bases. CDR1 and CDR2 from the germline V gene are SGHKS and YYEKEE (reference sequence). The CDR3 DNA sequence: TGTGCCAGCAGCCCGGACTGGGAGAACACTGAAGCTTTCTTT. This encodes CASSPDWENTEAFF.

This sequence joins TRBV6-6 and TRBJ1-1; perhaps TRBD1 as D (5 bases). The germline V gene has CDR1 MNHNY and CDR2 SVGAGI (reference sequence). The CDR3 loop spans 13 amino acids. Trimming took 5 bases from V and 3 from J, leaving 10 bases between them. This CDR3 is CASSAGPYTEAFF. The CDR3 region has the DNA TGTGCCAGCAGTGCGGGACCCTACACTGAAGCTTTCTTT.

The CDR3 DNA is TGTGCCAGCAGCCAGGGGGCCTACACTGAAGCTTTCTTT. Translated: CASSQGAYTEAFF. The gene calls are TRBV3-1 (or the pseudogene TRBV3-2) and TRBJ1-1; perhaps TRBD1 as D (6 bases). CDR1 LGHDT and CDR2 YNNKEL come from the germline V gene (reference sequence). The ends were cut back, 3 bases at V and 3 bases at J, with 8 bases in the middle. This CDR3 is built from 13 residues.

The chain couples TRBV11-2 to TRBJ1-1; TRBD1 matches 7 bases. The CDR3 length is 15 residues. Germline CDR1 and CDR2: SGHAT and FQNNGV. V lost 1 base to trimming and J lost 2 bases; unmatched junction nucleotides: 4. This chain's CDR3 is CASSLGQGINTEAFF. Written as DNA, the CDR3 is TGTGCCAGCAGCTTAGGACAGGGCATCAACACTGAAGCTTTCTTT.

CDR3 protein: CSASPSLYEQYF. Written as DNA, the CDR3 is TGCAGTGCTAGTCCCTCGCTCTACGAGCAGTACTTC. The chain has TRBV20-1 and TRBJ2-7; D gene uncertain. Germline V lookup: CDR1 DFQATT, CDR2 SNEGSKA (reference sequence). CDR3 length equals 12 residues. With 3 bases removed from V and 3 bases from J, the gap between germline ends came to 9 bases.

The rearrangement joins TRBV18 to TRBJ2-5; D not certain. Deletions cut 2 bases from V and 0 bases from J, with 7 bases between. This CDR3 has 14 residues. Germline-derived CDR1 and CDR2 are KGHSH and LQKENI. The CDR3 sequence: CASSPLRYQETQYF. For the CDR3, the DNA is TGTGCCAGCTCACCATTGAGGTACCAAGAGACCCAGTACTTC.

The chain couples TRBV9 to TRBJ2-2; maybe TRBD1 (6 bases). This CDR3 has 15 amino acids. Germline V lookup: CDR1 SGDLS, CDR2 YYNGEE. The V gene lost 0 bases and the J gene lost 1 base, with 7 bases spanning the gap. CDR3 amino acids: CASSVGTENTGELFF. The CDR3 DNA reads TGTGCCAGCAGCGTAGGGACAGAGAACACCGGGGAGCTGTTTTTT.

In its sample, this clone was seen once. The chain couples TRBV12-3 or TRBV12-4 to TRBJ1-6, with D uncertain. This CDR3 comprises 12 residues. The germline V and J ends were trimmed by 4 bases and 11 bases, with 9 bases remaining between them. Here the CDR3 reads CASSSGSTPLHF. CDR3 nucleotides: TGTGCCAGCAGTTCAGGTTCGACACCCCTCCACTTT.

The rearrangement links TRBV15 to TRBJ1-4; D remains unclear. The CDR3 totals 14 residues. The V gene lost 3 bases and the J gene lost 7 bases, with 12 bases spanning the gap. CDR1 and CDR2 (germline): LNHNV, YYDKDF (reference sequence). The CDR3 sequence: CATSRSGFGEKLFF. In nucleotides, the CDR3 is TGTGCCACCAGCAGGAGTGGATTTGGTGAAAAACTGTTTTTT.

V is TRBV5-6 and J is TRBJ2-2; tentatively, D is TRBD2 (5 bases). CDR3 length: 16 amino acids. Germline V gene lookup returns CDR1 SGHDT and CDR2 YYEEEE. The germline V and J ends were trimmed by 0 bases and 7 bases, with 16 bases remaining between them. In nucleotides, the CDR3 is TGTGCCAGCAGCTTGGATGTATTTCGGGGTCACGGGGAGCTGTTTTTT. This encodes CASSLDVFRGHGELFF.

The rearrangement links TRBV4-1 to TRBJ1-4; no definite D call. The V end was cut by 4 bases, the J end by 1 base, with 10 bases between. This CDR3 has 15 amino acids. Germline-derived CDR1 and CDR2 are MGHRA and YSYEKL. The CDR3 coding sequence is TGCGCCAGCAGCCCCCAGGTAGTAACTAATGAAAAACTGTTTTTT. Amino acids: CASSPQVVTNEKLFF.

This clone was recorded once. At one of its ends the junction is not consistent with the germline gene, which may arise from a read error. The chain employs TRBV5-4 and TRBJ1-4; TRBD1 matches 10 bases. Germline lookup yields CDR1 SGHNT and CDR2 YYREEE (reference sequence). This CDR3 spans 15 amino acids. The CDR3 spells CASSDGTGVNGKLFF. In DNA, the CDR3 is TGTGCCAGCAGTGATGGGACAGGGGTTAATGGAAAACTGTTTTTT.

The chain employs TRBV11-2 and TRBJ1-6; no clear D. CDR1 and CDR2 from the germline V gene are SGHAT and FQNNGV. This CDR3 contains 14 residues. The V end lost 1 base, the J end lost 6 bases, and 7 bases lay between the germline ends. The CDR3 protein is CASSLGYGNSPLHF. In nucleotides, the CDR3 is TGTGCCAGCAGCTTAGGGTACGGTAATTCACCCCTCCACTTT. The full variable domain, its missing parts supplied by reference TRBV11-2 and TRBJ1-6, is EAGVAQSPRYKIIEKRQSVAFWCNPISGHATLYWYQQILGQGPKLLIQFQNNGVVDDSQLPKDRFSAERLKGVDSTLKIQPAKLEDSAVYLCASSLGYGNSPLHFGNGTRLTVT.

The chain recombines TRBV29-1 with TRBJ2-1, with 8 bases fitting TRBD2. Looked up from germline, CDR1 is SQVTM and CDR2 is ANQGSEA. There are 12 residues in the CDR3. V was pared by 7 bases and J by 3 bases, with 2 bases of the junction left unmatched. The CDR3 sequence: CSGTSSYNEQFF. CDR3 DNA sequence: TGCAGCGGGACTAGCAGCTACAATGAGCAGTTCTTC.

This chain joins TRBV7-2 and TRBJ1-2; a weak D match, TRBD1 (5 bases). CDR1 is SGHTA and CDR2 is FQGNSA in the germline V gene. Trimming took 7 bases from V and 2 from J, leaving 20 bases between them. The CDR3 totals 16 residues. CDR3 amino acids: CASMILGTPRNYGYTF. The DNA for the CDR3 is TGTGCCAGCATGATTCTGGGGACTCCAAGGAACTATGGCTACACCTTC.

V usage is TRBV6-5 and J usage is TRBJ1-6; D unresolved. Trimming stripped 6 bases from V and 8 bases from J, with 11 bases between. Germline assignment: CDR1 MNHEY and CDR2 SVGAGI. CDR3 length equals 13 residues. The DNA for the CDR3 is TGTGCCAGCAGGGGAATTTTAGATTCACCCCTCCACTTT. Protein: CASRGILDSPLHF.

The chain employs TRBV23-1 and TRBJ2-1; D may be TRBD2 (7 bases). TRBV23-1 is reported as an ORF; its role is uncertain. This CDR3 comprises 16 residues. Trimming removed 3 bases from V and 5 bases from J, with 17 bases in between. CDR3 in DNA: TGCGCCAGCAGTCACCCAGGGGCTAGCGGTAACAATGAGCAGTTCTTC. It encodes CASSHPGASGNNEQFF.

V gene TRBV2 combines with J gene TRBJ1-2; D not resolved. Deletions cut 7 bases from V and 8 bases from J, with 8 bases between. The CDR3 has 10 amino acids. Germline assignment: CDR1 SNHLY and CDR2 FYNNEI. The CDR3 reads CASNPGGYTF. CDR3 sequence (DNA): TGTGCCAGCAACCCGGGCGGCTACACCTTC.

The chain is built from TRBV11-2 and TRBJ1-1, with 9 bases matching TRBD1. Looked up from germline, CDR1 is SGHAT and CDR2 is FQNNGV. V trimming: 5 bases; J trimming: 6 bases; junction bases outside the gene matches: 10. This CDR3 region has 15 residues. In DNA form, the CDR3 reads TGTGCCAGCAGCCCATCCCCGACAGGGGGGGCTGAAGCTTTCTTT. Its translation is CASSPSPTGGAEAFF.

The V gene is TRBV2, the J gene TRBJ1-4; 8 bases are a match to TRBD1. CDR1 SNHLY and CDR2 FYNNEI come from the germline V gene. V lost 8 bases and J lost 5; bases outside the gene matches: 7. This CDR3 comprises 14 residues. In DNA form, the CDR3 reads TGTGCCAGCCAGAGTAGGGACAGGAATGAAAAACTGTTTTTT. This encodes CASQSRDRNEKLFF.

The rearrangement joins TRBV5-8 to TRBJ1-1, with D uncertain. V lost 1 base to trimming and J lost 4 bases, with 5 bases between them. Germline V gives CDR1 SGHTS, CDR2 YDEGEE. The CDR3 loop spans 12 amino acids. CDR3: CASSLIFTEAFF. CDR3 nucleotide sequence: TGTGCCAGCAGCTTGATATTCACTGAAGCTTTCTTT. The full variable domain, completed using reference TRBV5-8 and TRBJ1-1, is EAGVTQSPTHLIKTRGQQATLRCSPISGHTSVYWYQQALGLGLQFLLWYDEGEERNRGNFPPRFSGRQFPNYSSELNVNALELEDSALYLCASSLIFTEAFFGQGTRLTVV.

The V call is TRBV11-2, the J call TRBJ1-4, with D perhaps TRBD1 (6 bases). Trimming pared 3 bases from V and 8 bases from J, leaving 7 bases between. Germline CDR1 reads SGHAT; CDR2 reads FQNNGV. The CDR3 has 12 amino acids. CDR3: CASSFTGEKLFF. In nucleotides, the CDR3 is TGTGCCAGCAGCTTTACAGGGGAAAAACTGTTTTTT.

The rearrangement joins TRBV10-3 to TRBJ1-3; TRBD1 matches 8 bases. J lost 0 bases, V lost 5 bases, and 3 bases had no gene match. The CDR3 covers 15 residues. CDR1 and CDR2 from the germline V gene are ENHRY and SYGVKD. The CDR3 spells CAISNDRGSGNTIYF. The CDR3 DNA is TGTGCCATCAGTAATGACAGGGGCTCTGGAAACACCATATATTTT.

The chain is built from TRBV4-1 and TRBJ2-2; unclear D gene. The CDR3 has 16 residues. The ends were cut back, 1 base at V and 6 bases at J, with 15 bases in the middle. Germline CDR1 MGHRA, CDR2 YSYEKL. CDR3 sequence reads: CASSQVWQDASGELFF. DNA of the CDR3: TGCGCCAGCAGCCAAGTTTGGCAGGACGCGTCCGGGGAGCTGTTTTTT.

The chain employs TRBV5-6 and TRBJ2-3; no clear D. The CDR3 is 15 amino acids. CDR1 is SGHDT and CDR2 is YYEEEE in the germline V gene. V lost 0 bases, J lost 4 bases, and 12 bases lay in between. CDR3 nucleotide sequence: TGTGCCAGCAGCTTGGCCCGTCCTGTCCCAGATACGCAGTATTTT. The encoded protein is CASSLARPVPDTQYF.

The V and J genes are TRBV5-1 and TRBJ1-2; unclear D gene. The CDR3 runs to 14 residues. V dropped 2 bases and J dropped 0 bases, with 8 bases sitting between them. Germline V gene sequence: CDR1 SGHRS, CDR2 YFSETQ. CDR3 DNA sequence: TGCGCCAGCAGCTTTGCCGAGACTAACTATGGCTACACCTTC. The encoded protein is CASSFAETNYGYTF. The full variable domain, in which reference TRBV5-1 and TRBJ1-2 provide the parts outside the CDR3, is KAGVTQTPRYLIKTRGQQVTLSCSPISGHRSVSWYQQTPGQGLQFLFEYFSETQRNKGNFPGRFSGRQFSNSRSEMNVSTLELGDSALYLCASSFAETNYGYTFGSGTRLTVV.